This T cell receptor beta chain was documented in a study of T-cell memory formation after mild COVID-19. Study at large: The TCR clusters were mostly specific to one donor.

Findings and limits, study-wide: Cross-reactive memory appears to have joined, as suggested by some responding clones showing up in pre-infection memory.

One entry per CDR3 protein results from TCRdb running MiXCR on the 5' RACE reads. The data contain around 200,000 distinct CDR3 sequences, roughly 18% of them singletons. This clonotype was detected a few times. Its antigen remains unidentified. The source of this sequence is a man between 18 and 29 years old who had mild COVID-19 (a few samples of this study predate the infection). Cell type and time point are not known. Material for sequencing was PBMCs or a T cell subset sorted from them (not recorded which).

The CDR3 nucleotides read TGTGCCAGCAGCGTAGATCCGGAGGGCTATGGCTACACCTTC. The encoded protein is CASSVDPEGYGYTF. The chain recombines TRBV9 with TRBJ1-2; D not resolved. The V end was cut by 0 bases, the J end by 4 bases, with 10 bases between. The CDR3 totals 14 residues. Germline-derived CDR1 and CDR2 are SGDLS and YYNGEE.